This entry lists 6 T cell receptor beta chains sequenced from one sample in a study of response to subunit inactivated influenza vaccine. TCRdb re-called the RT-PCR reads through MiXCR, storing one row per CDR3 protein. The sample shows approximately 500,000 distinct CDR3 sequences, under 15% of them seen only once. Source: PBMCs from blood, taken about 40 days after vaccination. All receptors derive from a man in his forties or fifties who received an inactivated influenza vaccine.

In this sample, this clonotype turned up many times. The rearrangement uses TRBV7-2 and TRBJ2-1; D gene ambiguous. This CDR3 is 12 amino acids long. The germline V gene encodes CDR1 SGHTA and CDR2 FQGNSA. Trimming took off 4 bases at V and 7 bases at J, with 8 bases between the two ends. This CDR3 reads CASSSIENEQFF. CDR3 sequence (DNA): TGTGCCAGCAGCTCAATAGAGAATGAGCAGTTCTTC.

The CDR3 loop is CASKWGQGNTGELFF. As DNA, the CDR3 is TGCGCCAGCAAGTGGGGACAGGGGAACACCGGGGAGCTGTTTTTT. This chain uses TRBV5-1 with TRBJ2-2, with 9 bases lining up with TRBD1. This CDR3 comprises 15 residues. In germline, CDR1 is SGHRS, CDR2 YFSETQ. V lost 6 bases, J lost 1 base, and 4 bases stayed unmatched. Supplemented by reference TRBV5-1 and TRBJ2-2, the full variable domain reads KAGVTQTPRYLIKTRGQQVTLSCSPISGHRSVSWYQQTPGQGLQFLFEYFSETQRNKGNFPGRFSGRQFSNSRSEMNVSTLELGDSALYLCASKWGQGNTGELFFGEGSRLTVL.

This clonotype was recorded a few times. The V call is TRBV7-2, the J call TRBJ2-2; D may match TRBD1 or TRBD2 (5 bases each). CDR1 SGHTA and CDR2 FQGNSA come from the germline V gene. Trimming took off 0 bases at V and 4 bases at J, with 15 bases between the two ends. This CDR3 has 17 amino acids. CDR3 coding DNA: TGTGCCAGCAGCTTAGCGCTGGGGTCGAGGGGCACCGGGGAGCTGTTTTTT. It encodes CASSLALGSRGTGELFF.

V gene TRBV12-2 combines with J gene TRBJ2-3; TRBD1 was called by the table and not checked on the DNA. TRBV12-2 corresponds to a pseudogene. CDR3 length: 17 residues. CDR3 sequence: CASRCPPWERGTDTQYF. The CDR3 DNA is TGTGCAAGTCGCTGCCCGCCCTGGGAGAGGGGGACAGATACGCAGTATTTT.

The rearrangement uses TRBV6-2 or TRBV6-3 and TRBJ2-3, with D possibly matching TRBD2 (5 bases). Looked up from germline, CDR1 is MNHEY and CDR2 is SVGEGT. The V end was cut by 1 base, the J end by 5 bases, with 13 bases between. The CDR3 spans 15 residues. CDR3 coding DNA: TGTGCCAGCAGTTACTGGACTTCCAGAGGAGATACGCAGTATTTT. It specifies CASSYWTSRGDTQYF.

The table lists this clonotype with a few counts. The V call is TRBV7-7, the J call TRBJ2-2; 8 bases fit TRBD1. Unmatched junction bases numbered 12, after V lost 1 base and J lost 5 bases. CDR3 length: 18 amino acids. Germline CDR1 is SSHAT and CDR2 is FNYEAQ (reference sequence). Here the CDR3 DNA reads TGTGCCAGCAGCTTAGAAGCAGGGGGCTCCGTTCTTACCGGGGAGCTGTTTTTT. The encoded protein is CASSLEAGGSVLTGELFF.